This TCR beta chain appears in the sequencing data of a study of cytomegalovirus exposure and HLA in healthy donors. Study-wide findings and caveats: Judged likely to be a sequencing artifact was a cluster of highly shared sequence variants. Later analysis demonstrated an association between a missense DCLRE1C variant and TCR beta V- and J-gene trimming. Cytomegalovirus status, reportedly, was diagnosed with high specificity and sensitivity by the classifier. A later analysis revealed that TCR association rates differed between HLA loci, peaking at DRB1 and bottoming out at HLA-C.

PCR involved 60 Vbeta and 13 Jbeta primers. Measured with immunoSEQ multiplex PCR; TCRdb has only the in-frame clones, and not every one. The data contain 150,000 to 200,000 clones, 65% to 85% of them singletons. Germline V CDR1 and CDR2: MDHEN, SYDVKM. The CDR3 loop spans 15 amino acids. V was pared by 6 bases and J by 0 bases, with 14 bases between. As for this clone: Its antigen is currently unknown.

This TCR came from a male donor in good health and CMV-seropositive. This chain uses TRBV28 with TRBJ2-5; tentatively, D is TRBD2 (6 bases). The sequencing sample was made of PBMCs. The CDR3 DNA is TGTGCCAGCAGACTAACTAGCTTGTACCAAGAGACCCAGTACTTC. Protein sequence: CASRLTSLYQETQYF.